This passage covers 26 T cell receptor beta chains from one sample sequenced in a study of early T cells in non-severe SARS-CoV-2 infection. TCRdb reanalysed the 5' RACE reads using MiXCR and keeps one entry per CDR3 protein. The sample records around 48,000 distinct CDR3 sequences, approximately 13% being singletons. The sequenced material came from whole blood. These receptors were obtained from an adult who was a healthcare worker with PCR-confirmed SARS-CoV-2 infection or an uninfected control (not recorded which).

The chain carries TRBV11-2 and TRBJ2-5; perhaps TRBD1 as D (6 bases). This CDR3 contains 14 residues. Germline V lookup: CDR1 SGHAT, CDR2 FQNNGV. Trimming cost V 5 bases and J 5 bases, with 15 bases left between them. In nucleotides, the CDR3 is TGTGCCAGCAGCCTAGGACAGCGAGCGGAGACCCAGTACTTC. This codes for CASSLGQRAETQYF. The variable domain in full, completed from reference TRBV11-2 and TRBJ2-5, reads EAGVAQSPRYKIIEKRQSVAFWCNPISGHATLYWYQQILGQGPKLLIQFQNNGVVDDSQLPKDRFSAERLKGVDSTLKIQPAKLEDSAVYLCASSLGQRAETQYFGPGTRLLVL.

At least ten counts were recorded for this clonotype. This rearrangement joins TRBV14 to TRBJ2-5; 11 bases fit TRBD2. This CDR3 region has 17 residues. Germline V gene lookup returns CDR1 SGHDN and CDR2 FVKESK. The V gene end was trimmed by 5 bases and the J gene end by 1 base; junction bases not matched to a gene: 9. The CDR3 DNA reads as TGTGCCAGCAGCGAATCAGGGACTAGCGGATTCCAAGAGACCCAGTACTTC. The encoded protein is CASSESGTSGFQETQYF.

This clonotype was detected a few times. The chain links TRBV9 to TRBJ2-1; D gene ambiguous. V was trimmed by 2 bases and J by 8 bases, leaving 14 bases between them. CDR1 is SGDLS and CDR2 is YYNGEE in the germline V gene. The CDR3 is 14 residues long. CDR3 loop: CASSVAASRDEQFF. The CDR3 nucleotides read TGTGCCAGCAGCGTGGCTGCCTCGAGAGATGAGCAGTTCTTC.

The chain uses TRBV12-3 or TRBV12-4 and TRBJ1-1, with a possible D match to TRBD1 (5 bases). The CDR3 sequence is 12 residues long. V was shortened by 7 bases and J by 4 bases, with 10 bases between the two germline ends. For the CDR3, the DNA is TGTGCCAGCATCCCTGACAGCACTGAAGCTTTCTTT. Its translation: CASIPDSTEAFF.

V gene TRBV28 combines with J gene TRBJ2-5; 7 positions agree with TRBD1. This CDR3 contains 15 residues. Germline V CDR1 and CDR2: MDHEN, SYDVKM. The V gene end was trimmed by 2 bases and the J gene end by 1 base; junction bases not matched to a gene: 4. The CDR3, as DNA: TGTGCCAGCAGTTTAAGGGGACAGCTCCAAGAGACCCAGTACTTC. It encodes CASSLRGQLQETQYF.

This clonotype has ten or more counts. The J gene is TRBJ2-5, the V gene TRBV18; possibly TRBD2 for D (6 bases). The CDR3 loop spans 14 amino acids. Trimming removed 2 bases from V and 7 bases from J, with 14 bases in between. Germline lookup yields CDR1 KGHSH and CDR2 LQKENI. CDR3 nucleotide sequence: TGTGCCAGCTCACCATTAGTCCCCGGGGGGACCCAGTACTTC. Its protein is CASSPLVPGGTQYF.

This clonotype was seen a handful of times. This sequence joins TRBV9 and TRBJ2-3, with 7 bases aligning to TRBD2. V gave up 6 bases and J gave up 0 bases; unmatched junction bases: 10. Germline V gene data show CDR1 as SGDLS and CDR2 as YYNGEE. This CDR3 has 16 amino acids. CDR3: CASTPGGRASTDTQYF. The CDR3 nucleotides read TGTGCCAGCACCCCCGGGGGGAGAGCTAGCACAGATACGCAGTATTTT.

The table lists this clonotype with many counts. The rearrangement joins TRBV6-6 to TRBJ1-2, with D perhaps matching TRBD1 (5 bases). Trimming pared 4 bases from V and 2 bases from J, leaving 14 bases between. The CDR3 runs to 15 residues. CDR1 and CDR2 (germline): MNHNY, SVGAGI (reference sequence). This chain's CDR3 is CASSSLWGGNYGYTF. The DNA of the CDR3 is TGTGCCAGCAGTTCCCTCTGGGGGGGGAACTATGGCTACACCTTC.

A few counts support this clonotype. The rearrangement uses TRBV7-3 and TRBJ2-7; TRBD2 matches at 9 bases. V shed 5 bases and J 1 base; nucleotides not matched to a gene: 6. Germline CDR1 reads SGHTA; CDR2 reads FQGTGA. The CDR3 is 15 residues long. CDR3 loop: CASSVTSGPSYEQYF. CDR3 in DNA: TGTGCCAGCAGCGTCACTAGCGGGCCTTCCTACGAGCAGTACTTC.

This clonotype has just a few counts. This chain links TRBV7-8 with TRBJ2-3, with a possible D match to TRBD2 (6 bases). This CDR3 is built from 15 residues. CDR1 is SGHVS and CDR2 is FQNEAQ in the germline V gene. The V gene lost 6 bases and the J gene lost 1 base, with 14 bases spanning the gap. In nucleotides, the CDR3 is TGTGCCAGCAGTCGAGGGTGGGGGGGCACAGATACGCAGTATTTT. It yields the protein CASSRGWGGTDTQYF.

The chain has TRBV7-9 and TRBJ2-1; the match to TRBD2 covers 7 bases. CDR1 is SEHNR and CDR2 is FQNEAQ in the germline V gene (reference sequence). V was clipped by 5 bases and J by 9 bases; unmatched bases: 7. The CDR3 extends over 13 amino acids. In DNA, the CDR3 is TGTGCCAGCAGCCTCCGGGACTACCTTGAGCAGTTCTTC. It translates to CASSLRDYLEQFF.

This chain links TRBV18 with TRBJ1-1; 7 positions match TRBD1. CDR3 length: 15 amino acids. Unmatched junction bases numbered 6, after V lost 5 bases and J lost 0 bases. Germline values: CDR1 KGHSH, CDR2 LQKENI. The CDR3 DNA reads TGTGCCAGCTCATCGGGACAGCCTTTGAACACTGAAGCTTTCTTT. Its protein product is CASSSGQPLNTEAFF.

This clonotype has a count of ten or more. The chain couples TRBV6-4 to TRBJ2-1; a weak D match, TRBD1 (6 bases). There are 13 residues in the CDR3. From germline, CDR1 is MRHNA and CDR2 SNTAGT. V lost 2 bases, J lost 8 bases, and 10 bases lay in between. The CDR3 bases are TGTGCCAGCAGTGACCGCAGGGGCGATGAGCAGTTCTTC. Residues: CASSDRRGDEQFF.

In this sample, this clonotype is medium-sized. One end of the junction fails to match germline, which may point to a read error. The rearrangement uses TRBV7-3 and TRBJ2-3; 10 positions agree with TRBD2. CDR3 length equals 14 residues. Germline CDR1 reads SGHTA; CDR2 reads FQGTGA. CDR3: CASSLAGGTDTQYF. In DNA form, the CDR3 reads TGCGCCAGCAGCCTAGCGGGAGGCACAGATACGCAGTATTTT. Filled out from reference TRBV7-3 and TRBJ2-3, the complete variable domain reads GAGVSQTPSNKVTEKGKYVELRCDPISGHTALYWYRQSLGQGPEFLIYFQGTGAADDSGLPNDRFFAVRPEGSVSTLKIQRTERGDSAVYLCASSLAGGTDTQYFGPGTRLTVL.

V and J are TRBV7-2 and TRBJ1-1; TRBD1 is a possible D gene (5 bases). CDR3 length: 15 amino acids. Germline V gives CDR1 SGHTA, CDR2 FQGNSA. V gave up 5 bases and J gave up 5 bases, with 18 bases separating them. CDR3 in DNA: TGTGCCAGCAGCCCCCGCGGGGCCGGGCGGACTGAAGCTTTCTTT. This sequence encodes CASSPRGAGRTEAFF.

This clonotype was seen a few times. The chain joins TRBV6-5 to TRBJ1-1; D not certain. Germline assignment: CDR1 MNHEY and CDR2 SVGAGI. CDR3 size: 15 residues. V lost 0 bases to trimming and J lost 0 bases, with 8 bases between them. The CDR3 loop is CASSYSTALNTEAFF. For the CDR3, the DNA is TGTGCCAGCAGTTACTCTACAGCGTTGAACACTGAAGCTTTCTTT.

Only one count was recorded for this clonotype. The V and J genes are TRBV7-9 and TRBJ1-4; D call uncertain. Germline values: CDR1 SEHNR, CDR2 FQNEAQ (reference sequence). Trimming removed 8 bases from V and 11 bases from J, with 9 bases in between. The CDR3 length is 10 residues. The CDR3 coding sequence is TGTGCCAGCGGGAACATCAAACTGTTTTTT. It encodes CASGNIKLFF.

Many counts were recorded for this clonotype. V is TRBV12-3 or TRBV12-4 and J is TRBJ1-4; unclear D gene. The V gene lost 6 bases and the J gene lost 8 bases, with 25 bases spanning the gap. The CDR3 runs to 17 residues. The DNA for the CDR3 is TGTGCCAGCAGCCATTCTCCGCAAGCTGTTGGTTTGGAAAAACTGTTTTTT. Its protein product is CASSHSPQAVGLEKLFF.

This clonotype has a count of ten or more. This chain joins TRBV6-1 and TRBJ1-5, with D tentatively TRBD1 (5 bases). The V and J ends lost 2 bases and 3 bases respectively, with 8 bases between them. Germline V gene lookup returns CDR1 MNHNS and CDR2 SASEGT. The CDR3 consists of 14 residues. The CDR3 DNA sequence: TGTGCCAGCAGTGAACGCAGGGCCAATCAGCCCCAGCATTTT. Protein sequence: CASSERRANQPQHF.

V is TRBV27 and J is TRBJ1-6; no reliable D call. Trimming stripped 2 bases from V and 0 bases from J, with 8 bases between. Looked up from germline, CDR1 is MNHEY and CDR2 is SMNVEV (reference sequence). The CDR3 covers 16 residues. CDR3 DNA sequence: TGTGCCAGCAGTTTAAGGCTCAGCTCCTATAATTCACCCCTCCACTTT. This translates into CASSLRLSSYNSPLHF.

This clonotype was recorded many times. V and J are TRBV4-1 and TRBJ1-5; D possibly corresponds to TRBD1 (5 bases). V was trimmed by 2 bases and J by 1 base, leaving 15 bases between them. The CDR3 contains 17 residues. Looked up from germline, CDR1 is MGHRA and CDR2 is YSYEKL. The CDR3, as DNA: TGCGCCAGCAGCCAATACGGGGCAGACGGGAGCAATCAGCCCCAGCATTTT. Encoded protein: CASSQYGADGSNQPQHF.

This clonotype has more than one count but fewer than ten. The chain employs TRBV7-9 and TRBJ2-7; 10 positions agree with TRBD2. CDR1 is SEHNR and CDR2 is FQNEAQ in the germline V gene (reference sequence). The CDR3 is made up of 15 amino acids. J was trimmed by 6 bases and V by 7 bases; bases with no gene match: 12. CDR3 coding DNA: TGTGCCAGCATCCATAGCGGGAGGCATCCCACCGAGCAGTACTTC. Protein: CASIHSGRHPTEQYF.

This clonotype occurred many times. This chain connects TRBV20-1 to TRBJ2-3; a weak D match, TRBD2 (6 bases). V was trimmed by 1 base and J by 6 bases, leaving 17 bases between them. CDR3 length: 15 residues. Germline V gene data show CDR1 as DFQATT and CDR2 as SNEGSKA (reference sequence). The CDR3 spells CSARGARGLADTQYF. CDR3 DNA: TGCAGTGCTAGAGGGGCGAGGGGACTGGCGGATACGCAGTATTTT.

This clonotype was counted many times. V and J are TRBV28 and TRBJ2-2; 8 bases line up with TRBD2. The CDR3 totals 15 residues. J was trimmed by 4 bases and V by 7 bases; bases with no gene match: 8. Germline assignment: CDR1 MDHEN and CDR2 SYDVKM. CDR3 DNA: TGTGCCAGCACCCTTCTAGCGGGTAGCACCGGGGAGCTGTTTTTT. Its translation: CASTLLAGSTGELFF.

There are many counts of this clonotype. The V call is TRBV20-1, the J call TRBJ2-4, with TRBD2 identical over 10 bases. From germline, CDR1 is DFQATT and CDR2 SNEGSKA (reference sequence). The CDR3 covers 21 residues. Trimming at V came to 0 bases and at J to 0 bases, leaving 17 bases not matched to a gene. CDR3 in DNA: TGCAGTGCTAGAGATTTCTTGTCGGCTCTAGCGGGAGTGGAAGCCAAAAACATTCAGTACTTC. Amino acids: CSARDFLSALAGVEAKNIQYF.

This clonotype was found many times. The gene calls are TRBV12-3 or TRBV12-4 and TRBJ1-2; no clear D gene. V was clipped by 4 bases and J by 0 bases, with 12 bases between them. This CDR3 region has 15 residues. CDR3 loop: CASSSPSFSNYGYTF. In DNA, the CDR3 is TGTGCCAGCAGTTCGCCCAGCTTCTCTAACTATGGCTACACCTTC.